What follows is one T cell receptor (beta chain) and its context. The record originates from a study of blood T cell repertoires in COVID-19. Under the authors' procedure: Estimation of nucleated cell counts was performed using reference gene primer amplification. Here immunoSEQ multiplex PCR was the method, and the copy in TCRdb shows in-frame clones only, minus some. V, J and clone size reflect that table, while D and trimming were determined from the DNA. The repertoire includes some 220,000 clones, 75% to 90% of them detected once, and 3% to 4.5% sits in the top ten. All enrollees were about 18 to 90 years old and from about 25 US areas. Participant reports of clinical history set cohort assignment. Source material: PBMCs or T cells enriched from blood (not recorded which). This receptor was taken from a woman in her forties with acute COVID-19.

Here the CDR3 reads CASSVEGWGTEAFF. In DNA form, the CDR3 reads TGTGCCAGTAGTGTGGAGGGATGGGGCACTGAAGCTTTCTTT. The V gene is TRBV19, the J gene TRBJ1-1; D remains unclear. CDR1 and CDR2 from the germline V gene are LNHDA and SQIVND (reference sequence). The CDR3 extends over 14 amino acids. V lost 5 bases to trimming and J lost 4 bases, with 14 bases between them. The full variable domain, with the rest looked up from reference TRBV19 and TRBJ1-1, is DGGITQSPKYLFRKEGQNVTLSCEQNLNHDAMYWYRQDPGQGLRLIYYSQIVNDFQKGDIAEGYSVSREKKESFPLTVTSAQKNPTAFYLCASSVEGWGTEAFFGQGTRLTVV.